This T cell receptor (beta chain) appears in the sequencing data of a study of blood T cells in healthy people across ages (dated by TCRdb to between 2014 and 2017). Context from the whole study: Template switching captured roughly one uniquely barcoded TCR beta cDNA molecule per two T cells in model experiments. The study measured age-related changes in TCR beta repertoire diversity using deep sequencing normalized with unique cDNA molecular identifiers. The donors were divided into four age groups: young (average approximately 17 years), middle-aged (around 37), aged (approximately 62) and long-lived (82). To avoid experimental bias, donors of different ages were distributed randomly across sequencing lanes. The study analyzed two additional independent replicas of 1 million unique cDNA reads from the same blood draw for two donors, one aged 18 to 29 and one aged 80 or older. The paper as a whole reports these results and caveats: Compared with the aged group, more naive CD4+ T cells, fewer expanded clones and increased TCR diversity were shown by the long-lived group, suggesting age selection. The CMV infection status of donors was not known, potentially confounding age-related changes in expanded clonotypes. Since profiling was done on bulk unsorted PBMCs, naive and antigen-experienced compartments could not be conclusively compared. Observed TCR beta diversity correlated strongly with the percentage of naive T cells measured by flow cytometry. As age increased, observed TCR beta diversity per million T cells dropped in a roughly linear way, and a significant reduction was already evident by age 40. Estimates of total diversity based on one million sequenced T cells were considered lower bounds and underestimates.

Systemically healthy Caucasian individuals from Russia, around 38 in total and aged about 6 to 95 years, were included as donors. Each donor gave ten milliliters of peripheral blood, drawn into EDTA-treated Vacutainer tubes. Ficoll-Paque density-gradient centrifugation was used to isolate PBMCs, with at least 7 million per sample. Trizol reagent was used to extract total RNA from the PBMCs, yielding at least 6 micrograms per sample. For every donor, flow cytometry on a PBMC aliquot measured the percentage of naive CD45RAhigh/CD27high T cells. Libraries were prepared through 5' RACE. Sequencing instrument: Illumina HiSeq 2500. The second PCR ran for about 7 to 11 cycles and used a J-beta primer mix along with a sample-barcoded 5' primer. A unique molecular identifier was introduced onto each TCR beta cDNA molecule by a template-switch 5' adaptor carrying 12 random nucleotides. Each sample yielded at least 2.5 million CDR3-containing paired-end reads. First-strand cDNA was synthesized from all RNA with the Mint cDNA synthesis kit, primed by a TRBC-specific oligonucleotide. Following uracil-DNA glycosylase treatment, all cDNA underwent a first 18-cycle PCR with the universal primers M1SS and BC2_uni_R. From the authors' description of their analysis: Normalization of each sample was performed by random selection of 1 million high-quality reads, each carrying a distinct molecular identifier. Reads with shared molecular identifiers were discarded instead of being binned into consensus sequences. CDR3 identification, clonotype clustering and error correction used MiTCR with a Q25 quality threshold and the strictest error-elimination algorithm. Lower-bound total TCR beta diversity was estimated with a nonparametric unseen species model using Euler transformation. TCRdb passed the public sequencing reads through fastp at Q25 and MiXCR, retaining productive beta sequences. Rows are combined by CDR3 protein, so each entry shows the most common genes and DNA. These V and J calls are TCRdb output, not the study's own analysis. The sample table contains about 570,000 distinct CDR3 sequences; only one count was recorded for 27% of them. The ten largest clonotypes hold approximately 18% of the sample.

The CDR3 holds 15 amino acids from the cysteine to the phenylalanine. Kept here is only the CDR3 DNA, which spans 45 bases and is read in frame from base 1. The germline V gene encodes CDR1 LGHDT and CDR2 YNNKEL (reference sequence). Details on this clonotype: Its cognate antigen has yet to be identified. No base quality information exists; no much larger clone differs at one position.

The material sequenced was blood. The V and J segments used are TRBV3-1 and TRBJ2-1, with TRBD2 perhaps the D gene, on 5 matching bases. Gene TRBJ2-5 matches the end of the DNA better, so the J call may be wrong. The sequence came from a woman in her 70s in good health. The CDR3 protein sequence reads: CASGLGGSNGETQYF. In nucleotides, the sequence is TGTGCCAGCGGACTGGGCGGGTCCAATGGGGAGACCCAGTACTTC.